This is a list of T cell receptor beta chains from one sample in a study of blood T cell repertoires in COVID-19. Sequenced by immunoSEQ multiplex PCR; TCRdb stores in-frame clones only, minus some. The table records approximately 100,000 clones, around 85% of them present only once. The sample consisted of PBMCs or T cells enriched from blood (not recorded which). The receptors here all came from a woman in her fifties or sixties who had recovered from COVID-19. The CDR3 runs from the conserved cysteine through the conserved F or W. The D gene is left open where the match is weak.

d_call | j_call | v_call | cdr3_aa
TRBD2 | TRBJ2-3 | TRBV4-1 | CASSQEGLAGATDTQYF
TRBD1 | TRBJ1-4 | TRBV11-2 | CASSLTGGAAEKLFF
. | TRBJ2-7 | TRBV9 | CASSVRQGSYEQYF
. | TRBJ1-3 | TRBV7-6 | CAVLGNTIYF
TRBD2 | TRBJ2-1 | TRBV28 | CASSSTLAGRYNEQFF
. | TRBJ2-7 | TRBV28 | CASSLGEAPYEQYF
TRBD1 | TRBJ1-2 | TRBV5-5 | CASNIDRGSYGYTF
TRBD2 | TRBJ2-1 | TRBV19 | CASSISGGSLNEQFF
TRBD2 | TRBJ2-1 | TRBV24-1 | CATSRGPGLADNEQFF
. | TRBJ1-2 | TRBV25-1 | CASSAQLTGENYGYTF
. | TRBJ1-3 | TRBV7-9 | CASSNTGYTIYF
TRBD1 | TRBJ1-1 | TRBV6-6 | CASSYFSPGGLAFF
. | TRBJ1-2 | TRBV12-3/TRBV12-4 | CASSSSKPKGYTF
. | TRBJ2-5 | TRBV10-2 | CASSDFPRGLQETQYF
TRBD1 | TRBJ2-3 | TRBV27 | CASSSMRDRGVRDTQYF
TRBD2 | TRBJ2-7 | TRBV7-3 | CASSLVGGTTEQYF
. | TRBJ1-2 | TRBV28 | CASSLNRGYTF
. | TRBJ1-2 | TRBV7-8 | CASSLGSGTNYGYTF
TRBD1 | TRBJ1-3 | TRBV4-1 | CASSQVGTGDGNTIYF
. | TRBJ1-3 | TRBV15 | CATSRDDRGNTIYF
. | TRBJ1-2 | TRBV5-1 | CASSLTGDNYGYTF
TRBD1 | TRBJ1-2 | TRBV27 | CASSVTGGYGYTF
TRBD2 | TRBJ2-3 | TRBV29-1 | CSVSPTSGSLDTQYF
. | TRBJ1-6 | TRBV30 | CAWSVLRSSYNSPLHF
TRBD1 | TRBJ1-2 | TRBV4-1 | CASSMGQGENYGYTF
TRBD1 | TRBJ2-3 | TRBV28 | CASSFGGTGGNTQYF
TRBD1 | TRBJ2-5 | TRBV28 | CASRPPGTGTETQYF
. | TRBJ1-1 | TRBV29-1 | CSAFGHLNTEAFF
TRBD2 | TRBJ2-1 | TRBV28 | CASSSVAGGPKNEQFF
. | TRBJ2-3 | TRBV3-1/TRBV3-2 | CASSQASLESTDTQYF
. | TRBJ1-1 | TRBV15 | CATSRGGGRGEAFF
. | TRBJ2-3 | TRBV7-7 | CASSLGSFTDTQYF